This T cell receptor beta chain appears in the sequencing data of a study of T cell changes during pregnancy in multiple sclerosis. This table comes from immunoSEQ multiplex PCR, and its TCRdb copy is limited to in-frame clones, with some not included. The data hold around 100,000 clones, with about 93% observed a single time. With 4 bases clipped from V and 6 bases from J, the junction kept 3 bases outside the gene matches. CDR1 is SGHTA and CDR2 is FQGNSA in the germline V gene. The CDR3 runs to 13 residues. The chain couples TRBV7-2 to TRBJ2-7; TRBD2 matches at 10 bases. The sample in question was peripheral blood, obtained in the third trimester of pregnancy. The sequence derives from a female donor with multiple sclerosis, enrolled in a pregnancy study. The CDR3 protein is CASSSSGRGEQYF. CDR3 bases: TGTGCCAGCAGCTCCAGCGGGAGGGGCGAGCAGTACTTC.